The 10 T cell receptor beta chains below were found in one sample sequenced in a study of cytomegalovirus exposure and HLA in healthy donors. Primers for the PCR totalled 60 Vbeta and 13 Jbeta. TCRdb's table, derived via immunoSEQ multiplex PCR, lists solely in-frame clones and lacks some. Recorded for this sample: roughly 80,000 clones. The sample was PBMCs. These receptor sequences come from a woman younger than 45 in good health and CMV-seronegative.

This chain links TRBV29-1 with TRBJ1-1, with TRBD1 identical over 7 bases. This CDR3 contains 12 residues. Trimming removed 8 bases from V and 1 base from J; junction bases left unmatched: 4. Germline loops: CDR1 SQVTM, CDR2 ANQGSEA. The CDR3 protein is CSHGTANTEAFF. Here the CDR3 DNA reads TGCAGCCACGGGACAGCGAACACTGAAGCTTTCTTT.

This chain joins TRBV29-1 and TRBJ2-1, with D perhaps TRBD1 (6 bases). Germline-derived CDR1 and CDR2 are SQVTM and ANQGSEA. This CDR3 has 11 amino acids. Trimming stripped 7 bases from V and 6 bases from J, with 10 bases between. The CDR3 reads CSATRGNEQFF. Here the CDR3 DNA reads TGCAGCGCGACCAGGGGCAATGAGCAGTTCTTC.

The chain recombines TRBV6-6 with TRBJ1-1, with 12 bases lining up with TRBD1. V lost 7 bases to trimming and J lost 10 bases; unmatched junction nucleotides: 13. Germline CDR1 MNHNY, CDR2 SVGAGI (reference sequence). CDR3 length: 15 residues. The CDR3 spells CASISSGTGGEGAFF. The CDR3 DNA sequence: TGTGCCAGCATTTCCTCAGGGACAGGGGGCGAAGGAGCTTTCTTT.

This chain connects TRBV7-6 to TRBJ2-1; D call uncertain. This CDR3 comprises 14 residues. Germline loops: CDR1 SGHVS, CDR2 FNYEAQ. V was clipped by 5 bases and J by 4 bases, with 12 bases between them. This CDR3 is CASSAFQDYNEQFF. The CDR3 nucleotides read TGTGCCAGCAGCGCCTTCCAGGATTACAATGAGCAGTTCTTC.

This rearrangement joins TRBV28 to TRBJ1-2; D is uncertain. Germline loops: CDR1 MDHEN, CDR2 SYDVKM. Deletions cut 5 bases from V and 4 bases from J, with 11 bases between. There are 13 residues in the CDR3. Here the CDR3 reads CASSERVFYGYTF. CDR3 in DNA: TGTGCCAGCAGTGAGAGGGTCTTCTATGGCTACACCTTC.

The chain recombines TRBV2 with TRBJ2-3; D may be TRBD2 (5 bases). Germline V CDR1 and CDR2: SNHLY, FYNNEI. With 6 bases removed from V and 3 bases from J, the gap between germline ends came to 10 bases. The CDR3 covers 13 residues. This CDR3 reads CASSREGTDTQYF. The CDR3 DNA reads as TGTGCCAGCAGCAGAGAGGGAACAGATACGCAGTATTTT.

The chain is built from TRBV19 and TRBJ1-4; TRBD1 is a possible D gene (6 bases). The CDR3 is made up of 16 amino acids. From germline, CDR1 is LNHDA and CDR2 SQIVND (reference sequence). Trimming stripped 4 bases from V and 3 bases from J, with 15 bases between. The CDR3 spells CASSTKSGTPNEKLFF. Here the CDR3 DNA reads TGTGCCAGTAGTACCAAGTCTGGGACACCTAATGAAAAACTGTTTTTT.

The chain joins TRBV6-1 to TRBJ2-5; 9 nucleotides align to TRBD1. Germline loops: CDR1 MNHNS, CDR2 SASEGT. This CDR3 contains 15 residues. The ends lost 2 bases at V and 5 bases at J; junction bases unmatched: 6. CDR3 DNA sequence: TGTGCCAGCAGTGAATCGACAGGGGGACGGGAGACCCAGTACTTC. It is translated as CASSESTGGRETQYF.

This chain joins TRBV2 and TRBJ2-2; a weak D match, TRBD1 (5 bases). Germline assignment: CDR1 SNHLY and CDR2 FYNNEI. There are 13 residues in the CDR3. V lost 5 bases, J lost 4 bases, and 8 bases lay in between. Written as DNA, the CDR3 is TGTGCCAGCAGTTATCAGGGCACCGGGGAGCTGTTTTTT. Protein sequence: CASSYQGTGELFF.

The J gene is TRBJ2-7, the V gene TRBV5-6; D unclear. The V end lost 0 bases, the J end lost 0 bases, and 7 bases lay between the germline ends. Germline CDR1 reads SGHDT; CDR2 reads YYEEEE. The CDR3 contains 14 residues. Here the CDR3 DNA reads TGTGCCAGCAGCTTGGGACAAGCCTCCTACGAGCAGTACTTC. Translated, it gives CASSLGQASYEQYF.